These T cell receptor beta chains were read from a single sample in a study of blood T cell repertoires in COVID-19. Using immunoSEQ multiplex PCR, the repertoire was profiled, and TCRdb retains in-frame clones only, with some absent. The sample lists around 100,000 clones, over 80% occurring once. Sequencing was performed on peripheral blood. The source is a man between 65 and 79 years old with active or convalescent COVID-19. Both conserved end residues are trimmed from each CDR3. Size is omitted from some rows. Given values are once, few, many or a class for expanded clones.

TRBV18	TRBJ2-7	.	15	ASSPQQMGQGGDEQY
TRBV30	TRBJ1-2	.	12	AWSVQYLGYGYT
TRBV30	TRBJ2-5	.	12	AWSGGGRQETQY
TRBV3-1/TRBV3-2	TRBJ1-2	.	14	ASSQSGSGIVYGYT
TRBV5-1	TRBJ1-1	.	15	ASSLSYSRIPNTEAF
TRBV19	TRBJ1-2	.	13	ASRRQGASNYGYT
TRBV7-8	TRBJ2-7	few	17	ASSLVWDLQGVFPYEQY
TRBV6-5	TRBJ2-1	few	12	ATSRGGGGHEQF
TRBV12-3/TRBV12-4	TRBJ2-7	.	10	ASISDLYEQY
TRBV5-3	TRBJ1-5	few	13	ARSYLGGSNQPQH
TRBV5-6	TRBJ1-3	.	12	ASSPGSKGNTIY
TRBV18	TRBJ1-2	.	12	ASSPGDTSYGYT
TRBV11-2	TRBJ1-2	.	11	ASSLDRGDGYT
TRBV6-5	TRBJ1-6	few	14	ASSYGVGHYNSPLH
TRBV6-5	TRBJ2-7	.	13	ASSFQDRSSYEQY
TRBV5-5	TRBJ1-2	.	13	ASSLESSGVYGYT
TRBV11-2	TRBJ2-2	.	12	ASSVAANTGELF
TRBV2	TRBJ1-2	.	10	ASTDRGYGYT
TRBV5-3	TRBJ1-2	.	12	ARSRTGGRYGYT
TRBV13	TRBJ2-5	.	11	ASSFDRGGTQY
TRBV27	TRBJ1-2	.	13	ASSLTGDSAYGYT
TRBV5-1	TRBJ1-2	.	16	ASSLVGQGHLSNYGYT
TRBV7-2	TRBJ1-1	.	11	ASSPRQNTEAF
TRBV9	TRBJ1-3	.	12	ASSVGGPGNTIY
TRBV6-5	TRBJ1-6	.	14	ASSYRGHLDNSPLH
TRBV2	TRBJ1-1	.	10	ASSGGRTEAF
TRBV11-2	TRBJ1-3	.	10	ASSSGGNTIY
TRBV7-2	TRBJ2-6	.	15	ASSSNPQGYGANVLT
TRBV5-1	TRBJ1-6	.	13	ASSLTGLGNSPLH
TRBV6-2/TRBV6-3	TRBJ2-2	.	13	ASSSSREVTGELF
TRBV5-1	TRBJ1-6	.	12	ASSLGQGNSPLH